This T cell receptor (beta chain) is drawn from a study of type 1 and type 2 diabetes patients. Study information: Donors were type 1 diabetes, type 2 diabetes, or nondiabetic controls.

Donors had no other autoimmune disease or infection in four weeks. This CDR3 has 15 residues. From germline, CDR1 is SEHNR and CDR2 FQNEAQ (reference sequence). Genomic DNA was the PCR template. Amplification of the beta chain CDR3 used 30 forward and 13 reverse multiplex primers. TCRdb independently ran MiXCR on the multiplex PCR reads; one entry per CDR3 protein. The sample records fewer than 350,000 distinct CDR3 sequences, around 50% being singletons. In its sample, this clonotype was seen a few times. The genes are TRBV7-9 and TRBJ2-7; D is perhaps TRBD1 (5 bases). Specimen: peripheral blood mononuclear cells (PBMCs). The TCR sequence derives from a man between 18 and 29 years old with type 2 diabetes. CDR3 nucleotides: TGTGTCACTCTCCCGGGTGCAGGGCTCTCATACGAGCAGTACTTC. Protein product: CVTLPGAGLSYEQYF.